The 26 T cell receptor beta chains presented below share a single source sample, sequenced in a study of cytomegalovirus exposure and HLA in healthy donors. PCR primers comprised 60 Vbeta and 13 Jbeta primers. Profiled with immunoSEQ multiplex PCR; TCRdb holds only in-frame clones, not every one. The top ten clones hold roughly 2.2% of a sample with fewer than 150,000 clones, just under 80% of them seen once. Sequences were obtained from PBMCs. The receptors were gathered from a young man in good health and CMV-seronegative.

The chain joins TRBV6-5 to TRBJ2-7; D is uncertain. V gave up 0 bases and J gave up 0 bases, with 12 bases separating them. The CDR3 sequence is 16 residues long. Per germline, CDR1 MNHEY and CDR2 SVGAGI. CDR3 DNA sequence: TGTGCCAGCAGTTACTCGGCCCTTAGGAGCTCCTACGAGCAGTACTTC. Protein: CASSYSALRSSYEQYF.

This chain uses TRBV19 with TRBJ2-6; 7 nucleotides agree with TRBD1. Germline V gene lookup returns CDR1 LNHDA and CDR2 SQIVND (reference sequence). V trimming: 1 base; J trimming: 0 bases; junction bases outside the gene matches: 9. The CDR3 loop spans 19 amino acids. In nucleotides, the CDR3 is TGTGCCAGTAGTATAGCCCGGACAGGTTCCCACTCTGGGGCCAACGTCCTGACTTTC. Its translation is CASSIARTGSHSGANVLTF.

V is TRBV6-1 and J is TRBJ1-5, with D unresolved. V gave up 5 bases and J gave up 7 bases, with 12 bases separating them. The CDR3 totals 13 residues. Germline values: CDR1 MNHNS, CDR2 SASEGT. Here the CDR3 DNA reads TGTGCCAGCAGTCCCCAAACGAGACAGCCCCAGCATTTT. Encoded protein: CASSPQTRQPQHF.

In this sample, this clone turned up once. The chain joins TRBV7-6 to TRBJ2-3, with a tentative D call TRBD1 (5 bases). V shed 2 bases and J shed 2 bases, with 11 bases lying between them. The CDR3 is 15 residues long. Germline CDR1 reads SGHVS; CDR2 reads FNYEAQ. CDR3 coding DNA: TGTGCCAGCAGCTTATCCGCAGGGTACACAGATACGCAGTATTTT. Its translation is CASSLSAGYTDTQYF.

DNA of the CDR3: TGTGCCAGCAGTGAAGTTTTTCAGGGACAAGATTACGAGCAGTACTTC. Residues: CASSEVFQGQDYEQYF. The rearrangement uses TRBV6-1 and TRBJ2-7, with D possibly being TRBD1 (6 bases). Germline lookup yields CDR1 MNHNS and CDR2 SASEGT. V was clipped by 1 base and J by 4 bases, with 17 bases between them. This CDR3 has 16 amino acids.

The chain combines TRBV4-2 with TRBJ2-5, with D tentatively TRBD1 (6 bases). The CDR3 is 15 amino acids. Looked up from germline, CDR1 is LGHNA and CDR2 is YNFKEQ. V was trimmed by 0 bases and J by 1 base, leaving 9 bases between them. CDR3 DNA: TGTGCCAGCAGCCAAGATACAGGGTTCCAAGAGACCCAGTACTTC. As protein: CASSQDTGFQETQYF.

This clone was picked up a small number of times. The chain combines TRBV4-1 with TRBJ1-1; weak D call: TRBD1 (5 bases). Germline V lookup: CDR1 MGHRA, CDR2 YSYEKL. V shed 1 base and J shed 4 bases, with 10 bases lying between them. The CDR3 spans 14 residues. The CDR3 spells CASSQGFGGTEAFF. CDR3 nucleotides: TGCGCCAGCAGCCAAGGGTTCGGGGGCACTGAAGCTTTCTTT.

The chain combines TRBV10-2 with TRBJ1-1; D is ambiguous. Germline V lookup: CDR1 WSHSY, CDR2 SAAADI. Trimming shortened V by 6 bases and J by 0 bases, and 8 bases separated the two germline ends. This CDR3 spans 13 amino acids. CDR3 nucleotides: TGCGCCAGCAGAGCGGCTCTGAACACTGAAGCTTTCTTT. Translating gives CASRAALNTEAFF.

CDR3 nucleotides: TGTGCCAGCAGCACCTCCGGGGTGGTCTTCTATGGCTACACCTTC. Protein sequence: CASSTSGVVFYGYTF. The rearrangement links TRBV7-2 to TRBJ1-2, with D hard to call. Germline assignment: CDR1 SGHTA and CDR2 FQGNSA. CDR3 length equals 15 residues. Trimming shortened V by 5 bases and J by 4 bases, and 17 bases separated the two germline ends.

The chain links TRBV7-8 to TRBJ2-5, with TRBD1 as a possible D gene (6 bases). The CDR3 spans 16 residues. Germline loops: CDR1 SGHVS, CDR2 FQNEAQ. V lost 5 bases to trimming and J lost 5 bases, with 21 bases between them. In DNA, the CDR3 is TGTGCCAGCAGCCCTGACAGGAATGCTGTTTGGGAGACCCAGTACTTC. Its protein product is CASSPDRNAVWETQYF.

The chain combines TRBV27 with TRBJ2-1, with TRBD1 matching 8 bases. The CDR3 totals 16 residues. Germline CDR1 is MNHEY and CDR2 is SMNVEV (reference sequence). Trimming at V came to 2 bases and at J to 7 bases, leaving 10 bases not matched to a gene. CDR3 sequence: CASSLGWGQEKNEQFF. The DNA for the CDR3 is TGTGCCAGCAGTTTAGGGTGGGGACAGGAAAAAAATGAGCAGTTCTTC.

The DNA of the CDR3 is TGTGCCTGGAGCCAACTAGCCGACGAGCAGTACTTC. Translating gives CAWSQLADEQYF. The chain links TRBV30 to TRBJ2-7; a weak D match, TRBD2 (6 bases). CDR3 size: 12 residues. CDR1 is GTSNPN and CDR2 is SVGIG in the germline V gene (reference sequence). Trimming pared 3 bases from V and 5 bases from J, leaving 11 bases between. The full variable domain, its missing parts supplied by reference TRBV30 and TRBJ2-7, is SQTIHQWPATLVQPVGSPLSLECTVEGTSNPNLYWYRQAAGRGLQLLFYSVGIGQISSEVPQNLSASRPQDRQFILSSKKLLLSDSGFYLCAWSQLADEQYFGPGTRLTVT.

The chain is built from TRBV5-1 and TRBJ1-4; D unresolved. V lost 0 bases and J 8 bases, leaving 11 bases between the germline ends. In germline, CDR1 is SGHRS, CDR2 YFSETQ. This CDR3 has 14 residues. CDR3 protein: CASSLGHRGEKLFF. In DNA form, the CDR3 reads TGCGCCAGCAGCTTGGGACACCGTGGGGAAAAACTGTTTTTT.

J is TRBJ2-1 and V is TRBV29-1; D is possibly TRBD1 (5 bases). The CDR3 has 13 amino acids. Germline values: CDR1 SQVTM, CDR2 ANQGSEA. Trimming removed 4 bases from V and 3 bases from J, with 10 bases in between. The CDR3 DNA reads as TGCAGCGTTGTTAAGGGGCTCTACAATGAGCAGTTCTTC. Its protein product is CSVVKGLYNEQFF.

The chain recombines TRBV29-1 with TRBJ2-1, with D perhaps matching TRBD2 (5 bases). The ends were cut back, 3 bases at V and 4 bases at J, with 10 bases in the middle. Germline V gene lookup returns CDR1 SQVTM and CDR2 ANQGSEA. This CDR3 has 13 amino acids. The CDR3 loop is CSVEVQRYNEQFF. The CDR3, as DNA: TGCAGCGTTGAGGTCCAGCGGTACAATGAGCAGTTCTTC.

This clone was recorded only once. The chain couples TRBV19 to TRBJ2-2; 7 bases agree with TRBD1. V was clipped by 5 bases and J by 4 bases; unmatched bases: 7. Germline CDR1 and CDR2: LNHDA and SQIVND (reference sequence). This CDR3 spans 15 amino acids. The CDR3 DNA follows: TGTGCCAGTAGTGGCCCAGGGGGAATCACCGGGGAGCTGTTTTTT. The encoded protein is CASSGPGGITGELFF.

The genes are TRBV5-5 and TRBJ1-1; a possible D gene is TRBD1 (6 bases). V lost 7 bases and J lost 2, with 12 bases in between. The CDR3 has 13 residues. Germline lookup yields CDR1 SGHKS and CDR2 YYEKEE (reference sequence). CDR3 protein: CASGVQGNTEAFF. The CDR3 nucleotides read TGTGCCAGCGGAGTACAGGGTAACACTGAAGCTTTCTTT.

This chain connects TRBV7-9 to TRBJ1-5; 7 bases agree with TRBD1. CDR3 length: 16 amino acids. CDR1 is SEHNR, CDR2 FQNEAQ, per germline (reference sequence). V lost 4 bases and J lost 0; bases outside the gene matches: 6. CDR3 in amino acids: CASSSTTGNSNQPQHF. The CDR3 DNA reads as TGTGCCAGCAGCTCCACGACAGGGAATAGCAATCAGCCCCAGCATTTT.

The gene calls are TRBV29-1 and TRBJ1-5; D uncertain. Trimming pared 4 bases from V and 4 bases from J, leaving 8 bases between. This CDR3 spans 12 amino acids. The germline CDR1 and CDR2 sequences are SQVTM and ANQGSEA. In nucleotides, the CDR3 is TGCAGCGTTGCACAGAGTAATCAGCCCCAGCATTTT. Translation: CSVAQSNQPQHF.

V and J are TRBV30 and TRBJ2-5, with TRBD2 identical over 7 bases. The tail of the sequence fits TRBJ2-7 better, so the J call may be wrong. The CDR3 consists of 16 residues. Germline V gene data show CDR1 as GTSNPN and CDR2 as SVGIG (reference sequence). The CDR3 nucleotides are TGTGCCTGGAGTGCCGGGGGGTGGGAGGGTACCTACGAGCAGTACTTC. Translating gives CAWSAGGWEGTYEQYF.

V gene TRBV5-1 combines with J gene TRBJ2-7, with D possibly TRBD1 on 6 matching bases. Per germline, CDR1 SGHRS and CDR2 YFSETQ. The CDR3 has 14 amino acids. V was pared by 4 bases and J by 3 bases, with 14 bases between. CDR3 sequence (DNA): TGCGCCAGCAGCCTCGACAGGATTTACTACGAGCAGTACTTC. Amino acid sequence: CASSLDRIYYEQYF. The whole variable domain, remainder taken from reference TRBV5-1 and TRBJ2-7, is KAGVTQTPRYLIKTRGQQVTLSCSPISGHRSVSWYQQTPGQGLQFLFEYFSETQRNKGNFPGRFSGRQFSNSRSEMNVSTLELGDSALYLCASSLDRIYYEQYFGPGTRLTVT.

V usage is TRBV4-1 and J usage is TRBJ1-1; the D gene is possibly TRBD1 (5 bases). Germline V gene data show CDR1 as MGHRA and CDR2 as YSYEKL. The CDR3 length is 17 residues. The V and J ends lost 0 bases and 0 bases respectively, with 14 bases between them. In nucleotides, the CDR3 is TGCGCCAGCAGCCAAGACTCCAACAGGATCATGAACACTGAAGCTTTCTTT. It translates to CASSQDSNRIMNTEAFF.

In its sample, this clone was seen once. J is TRBJ1-6 and V is TRBV6-6, with a possible D match to TRBD1 (5 bases). The CDR3 totals 15 residues. CDR1 MNHNY and CDR2 SVGAGI come from the germline V gene (reference sequence). V lost 6 bases and J lost 7, with 16 bases in between. The DNA of the CDR3 is TGTGCCAGCAGAAGCGTGGGGCGGGAAAATTCACCCCTCCACTTT. Protein sequence: CASRSVGRENSPLHF.

The genes are TRBV28 and TRBJ1-6; no reliable D call. Per germline, CDR1 MDHEN and CDR2 SYDVKM. CDR3 length equals 13 residues. V lost 7 bases to trimming and J lost 13 bases, with 17 bases between them. The CDR3 sequence is CASNRPPATPLHF. CDR3 DNA: TGTGCCAGCAATCGCCCCCCTGCCACTCCCCTCCACTTT.

Comment on this clone: Germline is not matched at one junction end, which may reflect a read error. The chain employs TRBV19 and TRBJ1-5, with a possible D match to TRBD1 (5 bases). The germline CDR1 and CDR2 sequences are LNHDA and SQIVND (reference sequence). CDR3 length: 15 amino acids. The CDR3 DNA reads TGTGCCAGTGGGGTCGACAGCCTTGGCAATCAGCCCCAGAATTTT. Translated: CASGVDSLGNQPQNF.

This rearrangement joins TRBV20-1 to TRBJ2-7; D unresolved. This CDR3 contains 11 residues. The V end was cut by 5 bases, the J end by 5 bases, with 10 bases between. Germline values: CDR1 DFQATT, CDR2 SNEGSKA (reference sequence). This CDR3 reads CSAPRHDEQYF. The CDR3 bases are TGCAGTGCTCCACGACACGACGAGCAGTACTTC.